The rows below give T cell receptor beta chains drawn from one sample of a study of T cell responses to AZD1222 COVID-19 vaccine. Clones were read by immunoSEQ multiplex PCR, and TCRdb kept only the in-frame ones, dropping some. The sample shows over 100,000 clones, about 90% of them seen only once. The sample consisted of peripheral blood, taken on day 0 of AZD1222 vaccination. The source is an adult in good health. Each CDR3 is given with its conserved first and last residue. A D gene is named only where the DNA matches it firmly. Only part of the rows carry a size: once, few, many, or a class if the clone is expanded.

>TRBV27|.|15|.|TRBJ1-3
TGTGCCAGCCCCTTGGGCTTACTCTCTGGAAACACCATATATTTT
CASPLGLLSGNTIYF
>TRBV19|TRBD2|18|few|TRBJ2-7
TGTGCCAGTAGTTGGCGGCGGGAGCAAGGGATCTCGATCGCCGAGCAGTACTTC
CASSWRREQGISIAEQYF
>TRBV19|TRBD1|15|.|TRBJ1-2
TGTGCCAGTAGTACCTACAGGGGCGGGAGCTATGGCTACACCTTC
CASSTYRGGSYGYTF
>TRBV7-9|.|12|.|TRBJ1-5
TGTGCCAGCAGCTTAGGTAACCAGCCCCAGCATTTT
CASSLGNQPQHF
>TRBV6-5|TRBD1|15|.|TRBJ1-6
TGTGCCAGCAGTCTACGACAGGGCAGTGGGTCACCCCTCCACTTT
CASSLRQGSGSPLHF
>TRBV29-1|.|14|.|TRBJ2-3
TGCAGCGTCGAGGGGAACCTAGCAACAGATACGCAGTATTTT
CSVEGNLATDTQYF
>TRBV7-9|TRBD1|15|.|TRBJ1-1
TGTGCCAGCATTTCGGGGACAGGGGGCTTCACTGAAGCTTTCTTT
CASISGTGGFTEAFF
>TRBV3-1/TRBV3-2|.|12|.|TRBJ1-2
TGTGCCAGCAGCCATACAGCCTATGGCTACACCTTC
CASSHTAYGYTF
>TRBV29-1|TRBD1|14|.|TRBJ1-3
TGCAGCGTACGACAGGGTATAACTGGAAACACCATATATTTT
CSVRQGITGNTIYF
>TRBV6-5|.|15|.|TRBJ1-1
TGTGCCAGCAGTTACGGGGCCAGGGTGAAGACTGAAGCTTTCTTT
CASSYGARVKTEAFF
>TRBV2|.|13|.|TRBJ2-5
TGTGCCAGCAAACGGACAGTCCAAGAGACCCAGTACTTC
CASKRTVQETQYF
>TRBV19|.|13|.|TRBJ1-2
TGTGCCAGTAACACAGCCCACCACTATGGCTACACCTTC
CASNTAHHYGYTF
>TRBV6-5|TRBD1|15|.|TRBJ2-7
TGTGCCACCTCCAGGGGGCGCGAGGTGCTCTACGAGCAGTACTTC
CATSRGREVLYEQYF
>TRBV2|.|13|medium-sized|TRBJ1-1
TGTGCCAGCAGGGCACAGCCGAACACTGAAGCTTTCTTT
CASRAQPNTEAFF
>TRBV30|.|12|.|TRBJ2-3
TGTGCCTGGAGTGTTAACACAGATACGCAGTATTTT
CAWSVNTDTQYF
>TRBV21-1|.|20|.|TRBJ2-3
TGTGCCAGCAGCAAAGCGTTAAAGGAGCGGGAGGGCCCTAGCACAGATACGCAGTATTTT
CASSKALKEREGPSTDTQYF
>TRBV7-2|.|17|.|TRBJ1-2
TGTGCCAGCAGCTTAGCGGGGCCCCTTCGGACGAGCTATGGCTACACCTTC
CASSLAGPLRTSYGYTF
>TRBV5-4|TRBD2|17|.|TRBJ2-3
TGTGCCAGCAGCCAGGGACTAGCGGGGGGAATCACAGATACGCAGTATTTT
CASSQGLAGGITDTQYF
>TRBV3-1/TRBV3-2|.|18|.|TRBJ2-3
TGTGCCAGCAGCCAAGACGTGGGACCAGGGGCCCCCACAGATACGCAGTATTTT
CASSQDVGPGAPTDTQYF
>TRBV6-1|.|17|.|TRBJ1-1
TGTGCCAGCAGTGGGGGGTACTCGTTCAACGTCCCATCTGAAGCTTTCTTT
CASSGGYSFNVPSEAFF
>TRBV2|.|12|.|TRBJ2-1
TGTGCCAGCAGTGATAGGGGTCGACATCTGTTCTTC
CASSDRGRHLFF
>TRBV7-2|.|13|once|TRBJ2-1
TGTGCCAGCAGCTTAGCCCCCATCGGTGAGCAGTTCTTC
CASSLAPIGEQFF
>TRBV5-1|.|14|.|TRBJ2-2
TGCGCCAGCGGAGGGGACCCGAACACCGGGGAGCTGTTTTTT
CASGGDPNTGELFF
>TRBV5-1|.|14|.|TRBJ2-2
TGCGCCAGCAGCTTGGAGGCAACCCACGGGGAGCTGTTTTTT
CASSLEATHGELFF
>TRBV7-9|.|15|.|TRBJ2-3
TGTGCCAGCAGCTTAGAAAACCCTAGCACAGATACGCAGTATTTT
CASSLENPSTDTQYF
>TRBV10-3|.|11|.|TRBJ1-3
TGTGCCATCAGGGTGGAAAACACCATATATTTT
CAIRVENTIYF
>TRBV9|.|12|.|TRBJ1-1
TGTGCCAGCAGCGCCCCCTCCACTGAAGCTTTCTTT
CASSAPSTEAFF
>TRBV7-9|.|14|.|TRBJ2-1
TGTGCCAGCAGCTTTCAATCACAGGGCGATGAGCAGTTCTTC
CASSFQSQGDEQFF
>TRBV18|.|13|.|TRBJ1-1
TGTGCCAGCTCACCAGGGCTGAACACTGAAGCTTTCTTT
CASSPGLNTEAFF
>TRBV3-1/TRBV3-2|.|15|.|TRBJ2-7
TGTGCCAGCAGCCAAGTGGGGGTAAACTCCTACGAGCAGTACTTC
CASSQVGVNSYEQYF
>TRBV19|.|15|.|TRBJ2-3
TGTGCCAGTAGTGTAGGTTTTCAGTTGCGAGATACGCAGTATTTT
CASSVGFQLRDTQYF
>TRBV6-5|TRBD2|15|.|TRBJ2-3
TGTGTCACCGCGCGGGGGGGCTGGGGCACAGATACGCAGTATTTT
CVTARGGWGTDTQYF
>TRBV30|TRBD1|15|.|TRBJ1-2
TGTGCCTGGAGTGTACAAGGGACAGCTAACTATGGCTACACCTTC
CAWSVQGTANYGYTF
>TRBV12-3/TRBV12-4|TRBD1|13|.|TRBJ1-1
TGTGCCAGCAGTCGGGACAGGGTGACTGAAGCTTTCTTT
CASSRDRVTEAFF
>TRBV5-6|TRBD2|16|.|TRBJ2-3
TGTGCCAGCAGCAGAAAACTAGCGGGGGGTCCAGATACGCAGTATTTT
CASSRKLAGGPDTQYF
>TRBV11-1|TRBD2|15|.|TRBJ2-7
TGTGCCAGCAGCTTAGCGCTAGCGGGGTACTACGAGCAGTACTTC
CASSLALAGYYEQYF
>TRBV15|.|13|.|TRBJ1-1
TGTGCCACCAGCAGAGATTATATAGGGAAGGCTTTCTTT
CATSRDYIGKAFF
>TRBV15|.|16|.|TRBJ2-4
TGTGCCACCAGCAGAGATAGAGCGGTAGCCAAAAACATTCAGTACTTC
CATSRDRAVAKNIQYF
>TRBV20-1|.|13|.|TRBJ1-2
TGCAGTGCTAGTAGTCAGCTAAACTATGGCTACACCTTC
CSASSQLNYGYTF
>TRBV30|TRBD1|13|.|TRBJ1-1
TGTGCCTGGGACAGGGGGGGGAACACTGAAGCTTTCTTT
CAWDRGGNTEAFF
>TRBV10-3|.|18|.|TRBJ1-1
TGTGCCATCAGTGAGTCGTCTGGGGGGGGGCCGGGGAACACTGAAGCTTTCTTT
CAISESSGGGPGNTEAFF
>TRBV4-1|.|15|.|TRBJ1-2
TGCGCCAGCAGTCCTCTGGCTACCGGATTCTATGGCTACACCTTC
CASSPLATGFYGYTF